This entry features one T cell receptor beta chain sequence. RNA transcripts provided the source from which TCR beta CDR3 regions were amplified. In the first-round RT-PCR of the TCR CDR3, the HTBI primer set was used. TCRdb itself ran the multiplex PCR reads through MiXCR, one entry per CDR3 protein. The repertoire has under 650,000 distinct CDR3 sequences, about a sixth of them found once; the top ten carry about 3.8%. The data are from a study of T cells in Graves' hyperthyroidism and ophthalmopathy. Across the study: The authors collected peripheral blood at initial diagnosis, before any treatment.

It was 8.5 to 10 ml of fresh peripheral blood that supplied the PBMCs. Germline V lookup: CDR1 LNHDA, CDR2 SQIVND (reference sequence). CDR3 length: 14 residues. Trimming removed 4 bases from V and 3 bases from J, with 11 bases in between. The sample was blood. The chain couples TRBV19 to TRBJ2-3; maybe TRBD2 (6 bases). This TCR was sampled from a woman in her twenties or thirties with Graves' hyperthyroidism. As DNA, the CDR3 is TGTGCCAGTAGTAGGGGGGAGAAAACAGATACGCAGTATTTT. Its translation: CASSRGEKTDTQYF.